Listed below are T cell receptor beta chains from one sample, sequenced in a study of blood T cell repertoires in COVID-19. TCRdb's table, derived via immunoSEQ multiplex PCR, lists solely in-frame clones and lacks some. The sample records 430,000 or so clones, approximately 90% being singletons. The sequenced material came from PBMCs or T cells enriched from blood (not recorded which). These receptors were taken from a woman aged 18-29 years who had been exposed to COVID-19. The CDR3 runs from the conserved cysteine through the conserved F or W. The D gene is left open where the match is weak. Expanded clones are given a class, and other clones once, few, many or no size at all.

V gene	clone size	CDR3 length	D gene	J gene	CDR3 protein	CDR3 DNA
TRBV5-6	NA	17	TRBD2	TRBJ2-2	CASSWGGLAGNTGELFF	TGTGCCAGCAGCTGGGGTGGACTAGCGGGAAACACCGGGGAGCTGTTTTTT
TRBV4-1	NA	16	TRBD1	TRBJ2-1	CASSHTWTGGNNEQFF	TGCGCCAGCAGCCATACATGGACAGGGGGCAACAATGAGCAGTTCTTC
TRBV7-9	NA	14	NA	TRBJ1-2	CASSSEGLYYGYTF	TGTGCCAGCAGCTCCGAGGGTCTTTACTATGGCTACACCTTC
TRBV7-2	NA	14	NA	TRBJ2-5	CASSSSGVRETQYF	TGTGCCAGCAGCTCCTCGGGAGTACGGGAGACCCAGTACTTC
TRBV27	NA	18	TRBD1	TRBJ2-7	CASSFSLAGTGISYEQYF	TGTGCCAGCAGTTTCTCTCTCGCCGGGACAGGGATCTCCTACGAGCAGTACTTC
TRBV18	NA	16	NA	TRBJ1-6	CASSSLGLSGDSPLHF	TGTGCCAGCTCATCCCTCGGTCTCTCAGGGGATTCACCCCTCCACTTT
TRBV4-1	NA	19	TRBD2	TRBJ2-7	CASSQVGLAGGGFSYEQYF	TGCGCCAGCAGCCAGGTCGGACTAGCGGGAGGGGGCTTTTCCTACGAGCAGTACTTC
TRBV19	NA	13	NA	TRBJ1-1	CASTWGGHTEAFF	TGTGCCAGTACGTGGGGAGGGCACACTGAAGCTTTCTTT
TRBV28	NA	13	NA	TRBJ2-5	CASSPLFQETQYF	TGTGCCAGCAGTCCTTTGTTCCAAGAGACCCAGTACTTC
TRBV12-2	few	10	NA	TRBJ1-3	CASRSARRYF	TGTGCAAGTCGCTCCGCACGGCGGTATTTT
TRBV10-3	NA	17	TRBD2	TRBJ2-1	CAIRSGLAGLSYNEQFF	TGTGCCATCAGATCCGGACTAGCGGGCCTCTCCTACAATGAGCAGTTCTTC
TRBV7-2	NA	16	NA	TRBJ2-7	CASSLRGGQYSYEQYF	TGTGCCAGCAGCTTAAGGGGGGGACAATATTCCTACGAGCAGTACTTC
TRBV6-4	NA	13	NA	TRBJ2-5	CASRRMRGETQYF	TGTGCCAGCAGGAGAATGAGGGGGGAGACCCAGTACTTC
TRBV20-1	NA	10	NA	TRBJ1-1	CSARGSLAFF	TGCAGTGCTCGGGGATCGCTGGCTTTCTTT
TRBV28	NA	12	NA	TRBJ2-7	CASSLPGSWQYF	TGTGCCAGCAGTTTACCGGGTAGTTGGCAGTACTTC
TRBV7-2	NA	15	TRBD2	TRBJ2-7	CASSPWTSGGYEQYF	TGTGCCAGCAGCCCGTGGACTAGCGGGGGCTACGAGCAGTACTTC
TRBV7-9	NA	15	NA	TRBJ2-2	CASSEGSTGYGELFF	TGTGCCAGCAGCGAGGGGTCCACAGGGTACGGGGAGCTGTTTTTT
TRBV28	once	16	TRBD1	TRBJ2-3	CASSPPGTGVTDTQYF	TGTGCCAGCAGCCCACCCGGGACAGGGGTCACAGATACGCAGTATTTT
TRBV5-4	NA	16	NA	TRBJ1-6	CASSLDPSSYNSPLHF	TGTGCCAGCAGCTTGGACCCCAGCTCCTATAATTCACCCCTCCACTTT
TRBV27	NA	14	NA	TRBJ2-1	CASTPTGSYNEQFF	TGTGCCAGCACCCCTACAGGCTCCTACAATGAGCAGTTCTTC
TRBV4-2	NA	14	NA	TRBJ1-6	CASSQDPGNSPLHF	TGTGCCAGCAGCCAAGATCCGGGGAATTCACCCCTCCACTTT
TRBV28	once	14	NA	TRBJ1-6	CASSTRMHNSPLHF	TGTGCCAGCAGCACGCGGATGCATAATTCACCCCTCCACTTT
TRBV18	NA	15	TRBD1	TRBJ2-3	CASSPRQGATDTQYF	TGTGCCAGCTCACCACGACAGGGGGCCACAGATACGCAGTATTTT
TRBV7-9	once	15	NA	TRBJ2-7	CASSFPAGLDDEQYF	TGTGCCAGCAGCTTTCCGGCGGGCCTGGATGACGAGCAGTACTTC
TRBV6-4	NA	13	NA	TRBJ2-3	CASSDLTGNTQYF	TGTGCCAGCAGTGACTTAACAGGGAATACGCAGTATTTT
TRBV4-2	NA	15	NA	TRBJ1-1	CASSLSTGLNTEAFF	TGTGCCAGCAGCCTTTCGACAGGCTTAAACACTGAAGCTTTCTTT
TRBV2	NA	13	NA	TRBJ1-2	CASSGTAGYGYTF	TGTGCCAGCAGTGGTACGGCAGGCTATGGCTACACCTTC
TRBV6-5	NA	13	TRBD2	TRBJ2-7	CASRTSGLYEQYF	TGTGCCAGCCGGACTAGCGGCCTCTACGAGCAGTACTTC
TRBV19	NA	13	NA	TRBJ1-1	CASSLYRETEAFF	TGTGCCAGTAGTTTATACAGGGAAACTGAAGCTTTCTTT
TRBV4-2	few	17	TRBD2	TRBJ2-7	CASSQEASGRASYEQYF	TGTGCCAGCAGCCAAGAAGCTAGCGGGAGGGCCTCCTACGAGCAGTACTTC
TRBV5-1	NA	19	TRBD2	TRBJ2-1	CASSATGTSGRGSYNEQFF	TGCGCCAGCAGCGCAACCGGGACTAGCGGGAGGGGATCCTACAATGAGCAGTTCTTC
TRBV5-6	NA	14	NA	TRBJ1-5	CASSFRVNNQPQHF	TGTGCCAGCAGCTTTCGGGTCAACAATCAGCCCCAGCATTTT
TRBV5-4	NA	15	NA	TRBJ1-1	CASSPLGGWNTEAFF	TGTGCCAGCAGCCCACTCGGGGGGTGGAACACTGAAGCTTTCTTT
TRBV5-4	few	15	TRBD1	TRBJ2-7	CASSLASDRGLEQYF	TGTGCCAGCAGCTTGGCCTCTGACAGGGGGTTGGAGCAGTACTTC
TRBV7-8	NA	14	TRBD2	TRBJ2-7	CASSSTSGSYEQYF	TGTGCCAGCAGCTCCACTAGCGGGAGTTACGAGCAGTACTTC
TRBV28	NA	14	TRBD1	TRBJ2-7	CASSSTGGGYEQYF	TGTGCCAGCAGTTCGACAGGGGGAGGCTACGAGCAGTACTTC
TRBV6-5	NA	12	NA	TRBJ2-5	CASSNPTQRVYF	TGTGCCAGCAGTAATCCAACACAGCGGGTGTACTTC
TRBV12-3/TRBV12-4	NA	12	NA	TRBJ1-2	CASRGSDYGYTF	TGTGCCAGCAGGGGCAGTGACTATGGCTACACCTTC
TRBV4-1	few	18	TRBD1	TRBJ1-1	CASSQDGTGPILNTEAFF	TGCGCCAGCAGCCAAGATGGGACAGGGCCTATATTGAACACTGAAGCTTTCTTT
TRBV20-1	NA	14	NA	TRBJ1-2	CSASNAREKYGYTF	TGCAGTGCTAGTAACGCCAGGGAAAAGTATGGCTACACCTTC
TRBV14	NA	14	NA	TRBJ1-1	CASSQVYRDTEAFF	TGTGCCAGCAGCCAAGTATATCGGGACACTGAAGCTTTCTTT
TRBV20-1	NA	13	NA	TRBJ1-5	CSASGRINQPQHF	TGCAGTGCTAGTGGCAGGATCAATCAGCCCCAGCATTTT
TRBV5-4	NA	16	TRBD1	TRBJ1-2	CASSLSGTGGVYGYTF	TGTGCCAGCAGCTTGTCTGGGACAGGGGGCGTTTATGGCTACACCTTC
TRBV4-3	NA	16	TRBD2	TRBJ2-3	CASSRGLAGVADTQYF	TGCGCCAGCAGCCGGGGACTAGCGGGGGTAGCAGATACGCAGTATTTT
TRBV7-6	NA	16	NA	TRBJ1-3	CASSLGQVTLGDTIYF	TGTGCCAGCAGCTTAGGTCAAGTGACCTTGGGAGACACCATATATTTT
TRBV19	NA	13	NA	TRBJ1-2	CASSEASRYGYTF	TGTGCCAGTAGTGAGGCGTCTCGCTATGGCTACACCTTC
TRBV27	NA	15	TRBD2	TRBJ2-1	CASSFLSGGDNEQFF	TGTGCCAGCAGTTTCCTTAGCGGGGGGGACAATGAGCAGTTCTTC